These 2 T cell receptor beta chains were sequenced from one sample in a study of OX40 agonist ivuxolimab in advanced cancers. Library generation was performed with the immunoSEQ multiplex PCR assay. TCRdb took this table from immuneACCESS and kept in-frame rearrangements with V and J called. Such tables lack part of the clones; where checked against another copy, unresolved V genes explain under half of the gap, and the rest is unexplained. In all, the sample holds 90,000 or so clones, and roughly 89% of those were seen once. The leading ten clones occupy about 0.31% of the sample. The sample here was CD4+ or CD8+ T cells sorted from blood, taken in a trial of the OX40 agonist ivuxolimab. These receptors were taken from an adult with an advanced solid tumor such as melanoma, head and neck, liver or kidney cancer.

The V and J genes are TRBV12-5 and TRBJ1-5; 7 bases agree with TRBD1. This CDR3 region has 16 residues. CDR1 and CDR2 from the germline V gene are LGHNT and FRNRAP. V was clipped by 3 bases and J by 0 bases; unmatched bases: 5. The CDR3 nucleotides are TGTGCTAGTGGTTTTGGGACAGCGTATAGCAATCAGCCCCAGCATTTT. Translation gives CASGFGTAYSNQPQHF.

In this sample, this clone turned up once. The chain links TRBV19 to TRBJ2-5; D is possibly TRBD1 (6 bases). The CDR3 totals 13 residues. Trimming removed 6 bases from V and 1 base from J, with 9 bases in between. Germline CDR1 is LNHDA and CDR2 is SQIVND (reference sequence). CDR3 in DNA: TGTGCCAGTAGAAACAGGGTCCAAGAGACCCAGTACTTC. Protein product: CASRNRVQETQYF.